The 21 T cell receptor beta chains below come from one sample, sequenced in a study of regulatory T cells in long-lasting Graves disease (dated by TCRdb to the early 2020s). Library generation was performed with multiplex PCR. Instrument on record: Illumina HiSeq 4000. CDR3 regions were amplified by Arm-PCR with iRepertoire HTBI primers to construct TCR beta libraries. TCRdb reworked the public reads: Q25 trimming with fastp, MiXCR clone assembly, productive beta chains retained. Each CDR3 protein gets just one entry, which takes the most common genes and DNA from the rows behind it. The sample table shows 250,000 to 300,000 distinct CDR3 sequences, and roughly 18% are seen once. Around 13% of the sample rests with the top ten. The meaning of the sample's time point label: newly diagnosed GD, antithyroid drugs for less than 3 months. For both TCR sequencing and RNA sequencing, RNA was extracted from PBMCs in TRIzol.

These data are also associated with another study on T cells in Graves' hyperthyroidism and ophthalmopathy.

Sequenced material: peripheral blood mononuclear cells (PBMCs), taken at new diagnosis, from a patient treated with antithyroid drugs. These TCRs come from a woman aged 25 to 39 with Graves disease. Donor details come from another sample of the same person, matched by shared clones.

This clonotype was detected only a few times. The chain employs TRBV5-5 and TRBJ1-4, with D possibly TRBD1 on 5 matching bases. Germline V gene lookup returns CDR1 SGHKS and CDR2 YYEKEE (reference sequence). The CDR3 consists of 13 residues. V was trimmed by 2 bases and J by 8 bases, leaving 10 bases between them. The CDR3 DNA follows: TGTGCCAGCAGCTTAAGTCCAGGGGAAAAACTGTTTTTT. Its translation is CASSLSPGEKLFF.

This clonotype was detected ten times or more. The rearrangement joins TRBV4-2 to TRBJ2-2, with 7 bases fitting TRBD1. Germline values: CDR1 LGHNA, CDR2 YNFKEQ. With 4 bases clipped from V and 3 bases from J, the junction kept 2 bases outside the gene matches. The CDR3 is made up of 14 amino acids. The CDR3, as DNA: TGTGCCAGCAGCCCGGGACAGTACACCGGGGAGCTGTTTTTT. As protein: CASSPGQYTGELFF.

Many counts were recorded for this clonotype. This sequence joins TRBV27 and TRBJ1-2; 7 bases match TRBD1. Looked up from germline, CDR1 is MNHEY and CDR2 is SMNVEV (reference sequence). V shed 2 bases and J 4 bases; nucleotides not matched to a gene: 10. CDR3 length: 16 residues. In nucleotides, the CDR3 is TGTGCCAGCAGTTTAGTCTCCACAGGGGATACCTATGGCTACACCTTC. The encoded protein is CASSLVSTGDTYGYTF.

This clonotype was seen many times. The chain employs TRBV12-5 and TRBJ2-2, with D unresolved. Looked up from germline, CDR1 is LGHNT and CDR2 is FRNRAP. There are 14 residues in the CDR3. The germline V and J ends were trimmed by 4 bases and 6 bases, with 12 bases remaining between them. CDR3: CASGSPYLPGELFF. CDR3 sequence (DNA): TGTGCTAGTGGTTCCCCCTATCTGCCCGGGGAGCTGTTTTTT.

This clonotype appeared many times. The rearrangement links TRBV3-1 to TRBJ2-1; no clear D. The germline V and J ends were trimmed by 1 base and 8 bases, with 9 bases remaining between them. In germline, CDR1 is LGHDT, CDR2 YNNKEL (reference sequence). CDR3 length: 13 residues. The CDR3 nucleotides read TGTGCCAGCAGCCAAGGGGATCCACATGAGCAGTTCTTC. Translating it yields CASSQGDPHEQFF.

Ten or more counts support this clonotype. The V call is TRBV14, the J call TRBJ1-1; unclear D gene. This CDR3 region has 16 residues. Germline V gene data show CDR1 as SGHDN and CDR2 as FVKESK. The germline V and J ends were trimmed by 3 bases and 8 bases, with 22 bases remaining between them. The CDR3 region has the DNA TGTGCCAGCAGCCAGAACCCTTCGCAGCTCGTGGTAGAAGCTTTCTTT. As protein: CASSQNPSQLVVEAFF. Full variable domain (outside the CDR3, taken from reference TRBV14 and TRBJ1-1): EAGVTQFPSHSVIEKGQTVTLRCDPISGHDNLYWYRRVMGKEIKFLLHFVKESKQDESGMPNNRFLAERTGGTYSTLKVQPAELEDSGVYFCASSQNPSQLVVEAFFGQGTRLTVV.

CDR3 in DNA: TGTGCCAGCAGCTTAGGGGCGGGGGGTGGAGATACGCAGTATTTT. Its translation: CASSLGAGGGDTQYF. This chain uses TRBV7-6 with TRBJ2-3; TRBD2 aligns across 8 bases. V shed 1 base and J 5 bases; nucleotides not matched to a gene: 5. Germline V gives CDR1 SGHVS, CDR2 FNYEAQ. The CDR3 extends over 15 amino acids.

About this clonotype itself: A far bigger clonotype differs at one base, so this is likely a read error. V gene TRBV6-5 combines with J gene TRBJ1-1; TRBD1 is a possible D gene (6 bases). Germline CDR1 is MNHEY and CDR2 is SVGAGI. The CDR3 is 13 residues long. CDR3 sequence: CARSQQGNTEAFF. The CDR3 region has the DNA TGTGCCCGCAGTCAACAGGGAAACACTGAAGCTTTCTTT.

This clonotype was observed at least ten times. CDR3 sequence reads: CASSLAAASSYNEQFF. DNA of the CDR3: TGTGCCAGCAGCTTAGCGGCAGCGTCCTCCTACAATGAGCAGTTCTTC. The V and J genes are TRBV7-9 and TRBJ2-1, with no clear D. There are 16 residues in the CDR3. The germline V and J ends were trimmed by 0 bases and 0 bases, with 9 bases remaining between them. Germline loops: CDR1 SEHNR, CDR2 FQNEAQ (reference sequence).

The chain employs TRBV11-2 and TRBJ1-4; TRBD1 matches 8 bases. Looked up from germline, CDR1 is SGHAT and CDR2 is FQNNGV. V was pared by 5 bases and J by 5 bases, with 4 bases of the junction left unmatched. This CDR3 is 14 amino acids long. The CDR3 sequence is CASSQRQGNEKLFF. CDR3 nucleotide sequence: TGTGCCAGCAGCCAACGACAGGGGAATGAAAAACTGTTTTTT.

This clonotype appeared many times. The gene calls are TRBV12-5 and TRBJ2-1, with D possibly TRBD2 on 5 matching bases. Trimming left V 4 bases short and J 9 bases short, with 16 bases between. Germline values: CDR1 LGHNT, CDR2 FRNRAP. The CDR3 extends over 14 amino acids. CDR3 bases: TGTGCTAGTGGTTCGAGAACTAGGCAGGTTGAGCAGTTCTTC. Its translation: CASGSRTRQVEQFF.

This clonotype was detected ten times or more. The gene calls are TRBV20-1 and TRBJ1-6; D possibly corresponds to TRBD1 (6 bases). From germline, CDR1 is DFQATT and CDR2 SNEGSKA (reference sequence). The CDR3 is 14 amino acids. V was trimmed by 3 bases and J by 7 bases, leaving 13 bases between them. The CDR3 loop reads CSARRGGHNSPLHF. The CDR3 DNA is TGCAGTGCTAGGAGGGGGGGGCACAATTCACCCCTCCACTTT.

The V and J genes are TRBV5-5 and TRBJ2-1; 12 bases line up with TRBD2. Trimming at V came to 2 bases and at J to 7 bases, leaving 4 bases not matched to a gene. The germline gives CDR1 SGHKS, CDR2 YYEKEE (reference sequence). The CDR3 loop spans 15 amino acids. In DNA form, the CDR3 reads TGTGCCAGCAGCTTACTAGCGGGGGGACGTAATGAGCAGTTCTTC. Translating gives CASSLLAGGRNEQFF.

About this clonotype itself: A read error may explain this, as a much larger clone is one base away. V is TRBV27 and J is TRBJ1-1; TRBD1 is a possible D gene (5 bases). The length of the CDR3 is 16 residues. Between the trimmed V and J ends, which lost 6 bases and 1 base, there was a span of 18 bases. Germline loops: CDR1 MNHEY, CDR2 SMNVEV (reference sequence). In nucleotides, the CDR3 is TGTGCCAGCAGGCTCATACGGGGGAGCGGGAACACTGAAGCTTTCTTT. Amino acid sequence: CASRLIRGSGNTEAFF.

This sequence joins TRBV7-8 and TRBJ2-7; 12 positions agree with TRBD1. Per the germline V gene, CDR1 is SGHVS and CDR2 is FQNEAQ. V shed 5 bases and J 5 bases; nucleotides not matched to a gene: 4. The CDR3 extends over 14 amino acids. CDR3 bases: TGTGCCAGCAGCGCTCGGGACAGGGGGCACGAGCAGTACTTC. Its protein is CASSARDRGHEQYF. The full variable domain, rest sourced from reference TRBV7-8 and TRBJ2-7, is GAGVSQSPRYKVAKRGQDVALRCDPISGHVSLFWYQQALGQGPEFLTYFQNEAQLDKSGLPSDRFFAERPEGSVSTLKIQRTQQEDSAVYLCASSARDRGHEQYFGPGTRLTVT.

J is TRBJ2-1 and V is TRBV4-2; D tentatively fits TRBD1 or TRBD2 (5 bases each). CDR1 and CDR2 (germline): LGHNA, YNFKEQ. The CDR3 is 16 amino acids. V was trimmed by 2 bases and J by 5 bases, leaving 16 bases between them. In DNA form, the CDR3 reads TGTGCCAGCAGCCAACCCCTCCGGGACGGAGACAATGAGCAGTTCTTC. Encoded protein: CASSQPLRDGDNEQFF.

A note on this clonotype: A far larger clone lies a single base away; this is likely a read error. V usage is TRBV7-2 and J usage is TRBJ2-7; 8 bases are a match to TRBD2. From germline, CDR1 is SGHTA and CDR2 FQGNSA. The CDR3 runs 17 residues. V shed 4 bases and J 7 bases; nucleotides not matched to a gene: 18. CDR3 in DNA: TGTGCCAGCAGCTCCCCGGAAGGTAGCGGGGACTACAATGAGCAGTACTTC. Its protein is CASSSPEGSGDYNEQYF.

The sample holds a few counts of this clonotype. A far larger clone is one nucleotide away, so this likely arose from a read error. This chain uses TRBV7-2 with TRBJ2-5, with 14 bases aligning to TRBD2. V trimming: 7 bases; J trimming: 6 bases; junction bases outside the gene matches: 13. The germline V gene has CDR1 SGHTA and CDR2 FQGNSA. This CDR3 is built from 17 residues. As DNA, the CDR3 is TGTGCCAGCACCCCAGGGGGACTAGCGGGGGCCGGGAAGACCCAGTACTTC. This sequence encodes CASTPGGLAGAGKTQYF.

The rearrangement uses TRBV5-4 and TRBJ2-3; the match to TRBD2 covers 7 bases. This CDR3 is 15 amino acids long. Trimming at V came to 5 bases and at J to 3 bases, leaving 9 bases not matched to a gene. Germline assignment: CDR1 SGHNT and CDR2 YYREEE (reference sequence). In nucleotides, the CDR3 is TGTGCCAGCAGAAAATGGGAGGGCAGAACAGATACGCAGTATTTT. It specifies CASRKWEGRTDTQYF.

This clonotype was seen repeatedly, ten times or more. This chain uses TRBV7-9 with TRBJ2-7, with D possibly matching TRBD2 (5 bases). The V end was cut by 7 bases, the J end by 12 bases, with 19 bases between. Germline CDR1 is SEHNR and CDR2 is FQNEAQ (reference sequence). The CDR3 runs to 12 residues. Here the CDR3 DNA reads TGTGCCAGCAATGCGGGCGCGTTGGGCTTGTACTTC. Translating gives CASNAGALGLYF.

This clonotype occurred a few times. Given a much more abundant clone one base away, this may be a read error. The conserved closing phenylalanine or tryptophan is absent in this CDR3, likely reflecting a read error. The chain carries TRBV6-1 and TRBJ1-1, with D uncertain. This CDR3 region has 15 residues. With 5 bases removed from V and 0 bases from J, the gap between germline ends came to 13 bases. Germline CDR1 and CDR2: MNHNS and SASEGT. The CDR3 DNA follows: TGTGCCAGCAGTCCTGCTGACGCGGTGAACACTGAAGCTTTCCTT. Encoded protein: CASSPADAVNTEAFL.